The 18 T cell receptor beta chains below were found in one sample sequenced in a study of OX40 agonist ivuxolimab in advanced cancers. Sequencing was performed with immunoSEQ multiplex PCR; in TCRdb, only in-frame clones are kept and a portion is missing. The sample includes around 40,000 clones, about 88% of them seen just once. The sample here was CD4+ or CD8+ T cells sorted from blood, taken in a trial of the OX40 agonist ivuxolimab. Receptor source: an adult with an advanced solid tumor such as melanoma, head and neck, liver or kidney cancer.

J is TRBJ1-2 and V is TRBV30, with TRBD1 as a possible D gene (5 bases). The V gene's germline CDR1 is GTSNPN and CDR2 SVGIG (reference sequence). V lost 3 bases, J lost 3 bases, and 14 bases lay in between. CDR3 size: 14 residues. The DNA of the CDR3 is TGTGCCTGGAGAATCCCCCAGGGCGACTATGGCTACACCTTC. Residues: CAWRIPQGDYGYTF. Drawing the rest from reference TRBV30 and TRBJ1-2, the complete variable domain is SQTIHQWPATLVQPVGSPLSLECTVEGTSNPNLYWYRQAAGRGLQLLFYSVGIGQISSEVPQNLSASRPQDRQFILSSKKLLLSDSGFYLCAWRIPQGDYGYTFGSGTRLTVV.

The rearrangement links TRBV30 to TRBJ1-2, with 7 bases aligning to TRBD1. Germline assignment: CDR1 GTSNPN and CDR2 SVGIG (reference sequence). The length of the CDR3 is 13 residues. With 4 bases clipped from V and 4 bases from J, the junction kept 6 bases outside the gene matches. DNA for the CDR3: TGTGCCTGGACCGAAGGGACAGTCTATGGCTACACCTTC. This gives the protein CAWTEGTVYGYTF. The variable domain in full, with the rest retrieved from reference TRBV30 and TRBJ1-2, is SQTIHQWPATLVQPVGSPLSLECTVEGTSNPNLYWYRQAAGRGLQLLFYSVGIGQISSEVPQNLSASRPQDRQFILSSKKLLLSDSGFYLCAWTEGTVYGYTFGSGTRLTVV.

The chain employs TRBV6-5 and TRBJ2-3; D gene ambiguous. This CDR3 has 13 amino acids. From germline, CDR1 is MNHEY and CDR2 SVGAGI. The ends were cut back, 5 bases at V and 4 bases at J, with 10 bases in the middle. CDR3 nucleotide sequence: TGTGCCAGCAGTGCCCCTCCGGCAGATACGCAGTATTTT. Translating it yields CASSAPPADTQYF.

This chain joins TRBV13 and TRBJ2-3; 7 positions match TRBD2. V lost 7 bases and J lost 1; bases outside the gene matches: 8. The CDR3 runs 15 residues. Germline values: CDR1 PRHDT, CDR2 FYEKMQ (reference sequence). CDR3 DNA sequence: TGTGCCAGCATCGCGGGGGATCCCCGCACAGATACGCAGTATTTT. It specifies CASIAGDPRTDTQYF.

The rearrangement uses TRBV28 and TRBJ2-7; 8 positions match TRBD2. Germline CDR1 reads MDHEN; CDR2 reads SYDVKM. This CDR3 contains 17 residues. V lost 4 bases, J lost 4 bases, and 15 bases stayed unmatched. The CDR3 reads CASSSPGLAIISYEQYF. The CDR3 bases are TGTGCCAGCAGTTCCCCCGGACTAGCAATCATCTCATACGAGCAGTACTTC.

This clone has just a few counts. The chain links TRBV6-1 to TRBJ2-7, with 7 bases aligning to TRBD1. Germline CDR1 is MNHNS and CDR2 is SASEGT. V was pared by 6 bases and J by 2 bases, with 7 bases of the junction left unmatched. The CDR3 totals 14 residues. CDR3 nucleotides: TGTGCCAGCAGCTACAGGGGAAGGGCCTACGAGCAGTACTTC. This translates into CASSYRGRAYEQYF.

The chain employs TRBV4-1 and TRBJ1-2, with TRBD1 as a possible D gene (6 bases). This CDR3 is 15 amino acids long. The germline V gene encodes CDR1 MGHRA and CDR2 YSYEKL. V was cut by 4 bases and J by 5 bases, with 17 bases left in between. The chain's CDR3 is CASSRSTGEGYGYTF. The CDR3, as DNA: TGCGCCAGCAGCCGATCGACAGGCGAAGGGTATGGCTACACCTTC.

The chain links TRBV15 to TRBJ2-7, with unresolved D. The CDR3 is made up of 15 amino acids. Germline lookup yields CDR1 LNHNV and CDR2 YYDKDF (reference sequence). Trimming removed 5 bases from V and 0 bases from J, with 14 bases in between. CDR3 sequence: CATSRTLGSSYEQYF. CDR3 in DNA: TGTGCCACCAGCCGGACCTTAGGAAGCTCCTACGAGCAGTACTTC.

The V call is TRBV19, the J call TRBJ1-1; D not certain. Germline assignment: CDR1 LNHDA and CDR2 SQIVND (reference sequence). The V gene lost 1 base and the J gene lost 2 bases, with 11 bases spanning the gap. This CDR3 has 15 residues. CDR3 DNA: TGTGCCAGTAGTATAGTTGCAGTCCCAAACACTGAAGCTTTCTTT. Translation: CASSIVAVPNTEAFF.

This clone was picked up one time. The rearrangement uses TRBV13 and TRBJ2-7; 10 bases fit TRBD2. Germline V lookup: CDR1 PRHDT, CDR2 FYEKMQ (reference sequence). V trimming: 3 bases; J trimming: 5 bases; junction bases outside the gene matches: 4. The CDR3 has 14 residues. CDR3 sequence: CASSLGLAIHEQYF. CDR3 nucleotide sequence: TGTGCCAGCAGCTTGGGACTAGCGATCCACGAGCAGTACTTC.

This rearrangement joins TRBV27 to TRBJ2-1, with D perhaps TRBD2 (5 bases). V was trimmed by 6 bases and J by 8 bases, leaving 20 bases between them. Germline V gives CDR1 MNHEY, CDR2 SMNVEV (reference sequence). The CDR3 runs to 15 residues. The CDR3 nucleotides read TGTGCCAGCAGGGAGGTAGGCCCTCCCTGGCATGAGCAGTTCTTC. This sequence encodes CASREVGPPWHEQFF.

The chain has TRBV19 and TRBJ2-1; TRBD2 aligns across 7 bases. Germline V gene sequence: CDR1 LNHDA, CDR2 SQIVND (reference sequence). This CDR3 spans 14 amino acids. Germline trimming cut 5 bases from V and 4 bases from J; bases unmatched to any gene: 5. The CDR3 region is CASSLSGAYNEQFF. The CDR3 nucleotides are TGTGCCAGTAGTCTAAGCGGGGCTTACAATGAGCAGTTCTTC.

The chain has TRBV4-3 and TRBJ2-7; D assignment may be TRBD1 or TRBD2 (5 bases each). V shed 0 bases and J shed 2 bases, with 11 bases lying between them. Germline V gives CDR1 LGHNA, CDR2 YSLEER. The CDR3 consists of 15 residues. The CDR3 is CASSQDTGQPYEQYF. In nucleotides, the CDR3 is TGCGCCAGCAGCCAAGATACGGGGCAGCCCTACGAGCAGTACTTC.

The chain joins TRBV7-2 to TRBJ1-2; D not resolved. This CDR3 spans 14 amino acids. Germline V CDR1 and CDR2: SGHTA, FQGNSA. V lost 0 bases to trimming and J lost 11 bases, with 16 bases between them. The CDR3 nucleotides read TGTGCCAGCAGCTTAGCACAAACGACGGAGGATTACACCTTC. Its protein is CASSLAQTTEDYTF.

The genes are TRBV5-1 and TRBJ2-7, with D uncertain. Germline CDR1 SGHRS, CDR2 YFSETQ. V was clipped by 3 bases and J by 2 bases, with 18 bases between them. The CDR3 contains 16 residues. The CDR3, as DNA: TGCGCCAGCAGCTCCGGTGCGGATTTTGGTACCTACGAGCAGTACTTC. This encodes CASSSGADFGTYEQYF.

The CDR3 nucleotides read TGTGCCAGCAGCTTAGGACAGGGGGCGGACGAGCAGTACTTC. Encoded protein: CASSLGQGADEQYF. This chain uses TRBV7-9 with TRBJ2-7, with 10 bases lining up with TRBD1. Germline values: CDR1 SEHNR, CDR2 FQNEAQ (reference sequence). The CDR3 runs 14 residues. V trimming: 1 base; J trimming: 5 bases; junction bases outside the gene matches: 2.

This clone has only a few counts. The rearrangement uses TRBV5-1 and TRBJ2-3; perhaps TRBD2 as D (5 bases). Germline CDR1 SGHRS, CDR2 YFSETQ. The V gene lost 1 base and the J gene lost 4 bases, with 10 bases spanning the gap. The CDR3 extends over 14 amino acids. The CDR3 sequence: CASSLYREADTQYF. In DNA, the CDR3 is TGCGCCAGCAGCTTGTATCGGGAAGCAGATACGCAGTATTTT.

The chain uses TRBV10-2 and TRBJ2-1; 7 positions agree with TRBD2. The CDR3 is made up of 14 amino acids. The V gene end was trimmed by 6 bases and the J gene end by 7 bases; junction bases not matched to a gene: 9. Germline V gives CDR1 WSHSY, CDR2 SAAADI. DNA for the CDR3: TGCGCCAGCAGACTAGCGTGGGGTGGGAATGAGCAGTTCTTC. It yields the protein CASRLAWGGNEQFF.